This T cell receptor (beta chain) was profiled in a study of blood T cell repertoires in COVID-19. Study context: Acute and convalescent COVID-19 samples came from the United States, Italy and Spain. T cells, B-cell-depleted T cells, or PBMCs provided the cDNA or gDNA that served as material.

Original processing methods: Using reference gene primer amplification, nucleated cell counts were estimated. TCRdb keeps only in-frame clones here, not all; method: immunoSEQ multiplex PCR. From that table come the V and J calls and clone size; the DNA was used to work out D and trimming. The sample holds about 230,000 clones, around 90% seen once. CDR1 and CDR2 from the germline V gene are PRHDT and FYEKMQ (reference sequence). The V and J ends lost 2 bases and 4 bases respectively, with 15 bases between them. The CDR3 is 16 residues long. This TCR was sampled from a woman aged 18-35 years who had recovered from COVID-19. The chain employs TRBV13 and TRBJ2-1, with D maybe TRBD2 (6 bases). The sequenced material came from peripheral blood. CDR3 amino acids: CASSLNPAGSYNEQFF. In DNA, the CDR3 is TGTGCCAGCAGCTTAAACCCCGCGGGGTCGTACAATGAGCAGTTCTTC.